This is a list of T cell receptor beta chains from one sample in a study of cytomegalovirus exposure and HLA in healthy donors. Generated by immunoSEQ multiplex PCR, the TCRdb table keeps only in-frame clones and is missing some. The data show some 200,000 clones, about 80% seen once. The material sequenced was PBMCs. The receptors were sampled from a man aged 40-49 years in good health and CMV-seronegative. Each CDR3 is given with its conserved first and last residue. Fields, in order: J gene, V gene, CDR3 protein.

TRBJ2-7 | TRBV5-4 | CASSLDLAGAYEQYF
TRBJ2-7 | TRBV18 | CASSARQYEQYF
TRBJ2-6 | TRBV10-1 | CASSEWGGLRTGGANVLTF
TRBJ1-4 | TRBV6-6 | CASSYRGFATNEKLFF
TRBJ2-1 | TRBV6-5 | CASTIAGGSYNEQFF
TRBJ1-2 | TRBV4-3 | CASSQGTGGFGGYTF
TRBJ2-1 | TRBV18 | CASSPGTGDNEQFF
TRBJ2-7 | TRBV5-1 | CASSRGQGQGEQYF
TRBJ1-1 | TRBV7-9 | CSSSLALRVGGGTEAFF
TRBJ2-1 | TRBV5-1 | CASSLATSGPYNEQFF
TRBJ2-5 | TRBV30 | CAWSHRETQYF
TRBJ2-1 | TRBV15 | CATSRGPVGTGQKEQFF
TRBJ2-5 | TRBV9 | CASSVAGGEVVETQYF
TRBJ2-2 | TRBV28 | CASRSPGTVPAGELFF
TRBJ1-5 | TRBV6-1 | CASSTGQGSNQPQHF
TRBJ2-7 | TRBV27 | CADLRRGVLLREGGEQYF
TRBJ2-6 | TRBV7-2 | CASRLQAPGANVLTF
TRBJ1-4 | TRBV4-1 | CASTFWGQSNEKLFF
TRBJ2-1 | TRBV18 | CASSTGTSAENEQFF
TRBJ2-3 | TRBV10-3 | CAISEPGESTDTQYF
TRBJ2-2 | TRBV5-6 | CASSLSHTGELFF
TRBJ1-1 | TRBV18 | CASSRTVKLNTEAFF
TRBJ1-1 | TRBV2 | CASTSWGQGAGGTEAFF
TRBJ2-3 | TRBV7-9 | CASSPGTRDTQYF
TRBJ1-1 | TRBV7-9 | CASSLGSRAEAFF
TRBJ1-1 | TRBV5-6 | CASSSRGKAFF
TRBJ2-2 | TRBV2 | CASSETRAPGTGELFF
TRBJ1-1 | TRBV10-3 | CAISESGTIFMNTEAFF
TRBJ1-4 | TRBV7-2 | CASSSDRDYHEKLFF
TRBJ2-1 | TRBV5-1 | CASGPTGSREQFF
TRBJ1-5 | TRBV27 | CASSPGTGGFSNQPQHF